A single sample is the source of the 16 T cell receptor beta chains below, sequenced in a study of T cell clones after liver transplantation. Here immunoSEQ multiplex PCR was the method, and the copy in TCRdb shows in-frame clones only, minus some. The sample consists of roughly 55,000 clones, over 55% of them appearing once. The sample consisted of CD4+ T cells from blood, taken roughly 56 months after liver transplant. The receptors come from a human patient who received a liver transplant. Some T cells may originate from the graft donor.

This clone was observed a handful of times. This chain joins TRBV11-2 and TRBJ2-7; D is perhaps TRBD1 (6 bases). Trimming removed 6 bases at V and 0 bases at J, with 15 bases between. CDR3 length equals 15 residues. Germline-derived CDR1 and CDR2 are SGHAT and FQNNGV. The CDR3 coding sequence is TGTGCCAGCAGGGCCCGAGGGGGATTCTCCTACGAGCAGTACTTC. Protein sequence: CASRARGGFSYEQYF.

DNA for the CDR3: TGTGCCAGTAGTGGACAGGGGACTTATGGCTACACCTTC. Residues: CASSGQGTYGYTF. J is TRBJ1-2 and V is TRBV19; 9 bases map to TRBD1. V dropped 5 bases and J dropped 5; count of bases not matched to a gene: 3. This CDR3 spans 13 amino acids. The V gene's germline CDR1 is LNHDA and CDR2 SQIVND (reference sequence).

The rearrangement links TRBV11-2 to TRBJ1-2; D possibly corresponds to TRBD1 (6 bases). Germline V gene data show CDR1 as SGHAT and CDR2 as FQNNGV. The germline V and J ends were trimmed by 5 bases and 5 bases, with 12 bases remaining between them. This CDR3 is 13 amino acids long. CDR3 in amino acids: CASSPHRDYGYTF. CDR3 DNA: TGTGCCAGCAGCCCGCACAGGGATTATGGCTACACCTTC.

The chain couples TRBV6-1 to TRBJ1-6; D uncertain. The CDR3 covers 14 residues. V shed 5 bases and J shed 10 bases, with 15 bases lying between them. Germline CDR1 is MNHNS and CDR2 is SASEGT. The DNA of the CDR3 is TGTGCCAGCAGTCTTGGATTCATGGGATCACCCCTCCACTTT. Its translation is CASSLGFMGSPLHF.

Of note for this clone: The sample holds other DNA sequences that translate to the same CDR3. This rearrangement joins TRBV29-1 to TRBJ2-3, with 10 positions matching TRBD2. The CDR3 consists of 14 residues. Unmatched junction bases numbered 7, after V lost 4 bases and J lost 6 bases. Germline assignment: CDR1 SQVTM and CDR2 ANQGSEA. CDR3: CSVGSGGGRDTQYF. CDR3 coding DNA: TGCAGCGTTGGGAGCGGGGGGGGTAGGGATACGCAGTATTTT.

This chain connects TRBV10-3 to TRBJ2-2; D call uncertain. This CDR3 region has 14 residues. Germline CDR1 and CDR2: ENHRY and SYGVKD. Trimming pared 3 bases from V and 2 bases from J, leaving 7 bases between. CDR3 amino acids: CAISESRNTGELFF. In nucleotides, the CDR3 is TGTGCCATCAGTGAAAGTCGAAACACCGGGGAGCTGTTTTTT.

This clone has just a few counts. The chain links TRBV7-9 to TRBJ1-2; no clear D gene. This CDR3 is 11 amino acids long. Trimming cost V 5 bases and J 4 bases, with 5 bases left between them. Germline V lookup: CDR1 SEHNR, CDR2 FQNEAQ (reference sequence). CDR3 amino acids: CASSLPYGYTF. CDR3 coding DNA: TGTGCCAGCAGCCTCCCCTATGGCTACACCTTC.

This clone has ten or more counts. The rearrangement uses TRBV29-1 and TRBJ2-3; TRBD2 is a possible D gene (6 bases). CDR1 is SQVTM, CDR2 ANQGSEA, per germline. The CDR3 extends over 14 amino acids. Deletions cut 5 bases from V and 3 bases from J, with 15 bases between. Written as DNA, the CDR3 is TGCAGCGTTCGGTCCCTAGCGACAACAGATACGCAGTATTTT. Protein product: CSVRSLATTDTQYF.

By share, this clone counts as medium-sized. The chain has TRBV5-1 and TRBJ1-2; no reliable D call. The CDR3 totals 14 residues. Germline CDR1 SGHRS, CDR2 YFSETQ. V was cut by 0 bases and J by 8 bases, with 14 bases left in between. CDR3 nucleotides: TGCGCCAGCAGCTTGGATGAGGGTTCGGGCGGCTACACCTTC. Encoded protein: CASSLDEGSGGYTF. Full variable domain (remainder filled in from reference TRBV5-1 and TRBJ1-2): KAGVTQTPRYLIKTRGQQVTLSCSPISGHRSVSWYQQTPGQGLQFLFEYFSETQRNKGNFPGRFSGRQFSNSRSEMNVSTLELGDSALYLCASSLDEGSGGYTFGSGTRLTVV.

The chain is built from TRBV5-4 and TRBJ2-1; 9 bases fit TRBD1. The CDR3 contains 13 residues. Germline CDR1 is SGHNT and CDR2 is YYREEE (reference sequence). V gave up 4 bases and J gave up 7 bases; unmatched junction bases: 3. The DNA for the CDR3 is TGTGCCAGCAGCGCGACAGGGGGTAATGAGCAGTTCTTC. Protein product: CASSATGGNEQFF.

This clone has only a few counts. The V gene is TRBV6-1, the J gene TRBJ2-1; the D gene could be TRBD1 or TRBD2 (5 bases each). Looked up from germline, CDR1 is MNHNS and CDR2 is SASEGT. Trimming stripped 8 bases from V and 2 bases from J, with 13 bases between. This CDR3 comprises 14 residues. The CDR3 region has the DNA TGTGCCAGCCGAGCCGGGGCCGCCTACAATGAGCAGTTCTTC. Encoded protein: CASRAGAAYNEQFF.

This rearrangement joins TRBV18 to TRBJ2-3, with 14 nucleotides matching TRBD2. This CDR3 is built from 17 residues. With V trimmed by 3 bases and J by 7 bases, 9 bases remained unmatched. CDR1 is KGHSH, CDR2 LQKENI, per germline. The chain's CDR3 is CASSPGLAGGFVNTQYF. The DNA of the CDR3 is TGTGCCAGCTCACCCGGACTAGCGGGGGGATTTGTAAATACGCAGTATTTT.

J is TRBJ1-4 and V is TRBV7-8; 10 nucleotides align to TRBD1. This CDR3 is 15 amino acids long. The V gene's germline CDR1 is SGHVS and CDR2 FQNEAQ. V dropped 4 bases and J dropped 8; count of bases not matched to a gene: 7. The chain's CDR3 is CASSSRGQGMEKLFF. CDR3 DNA sequence: TGTGCCAGCAGCTCTAGGGGACAGGGGATGGAAAAACTGTTTTTT.

The chain uses TRBV7-8 and TRBJ2-3; D might be TRBD1 (6 bases). Per the germline V gene, CDR1 is SGHVS and CDR2 is FQNEAQ. The CDR3 sequence is 15 residues long. Trimming took 5 bases from V and 6 from J, leaving 18 bases between them. CDR3 bases: TGTGCCAGCAGCGAGAGGTGGGGGCTGAGCGATACGCAGTATTTT. This sequence encodes CASSERWGLSDTQYF. Based on the CDR3 plus reference TRBV7-8 and TRBJ2-3, the full variable domain is GAGVSQSPRYKVAKRGQDVALRCDPISGHVSLFWYQQALGQGPEFLTYFQNEAQLDKSGLPSDRFFAERPEGSVSTLKIQRTQQEDSAVYLCASSERWGLSDTQYFGPGTRLTVL.

The chain uses TRBV10-3 and TRBJ2-6; D is unclear. CDR3 length: 16 amino acids. Between the trimmed V and J ends, which lost 0 bases and 2 bases, there was a span of 8 bases. The germline V gene has CDR1 ENHRY and CDR2 SYGVKD. The CDR3 nucleotides read TGTGCCATCAGTGAGTCGAGGAGTACTGGGGCCAACGTCCTGACTTTC. Protein: CAISESRSTGANVLTF.

V and J are TRBV13 and TRBJ1-4, with a tentative D call TRBD1 (6 bases). The germline V gene has CDR1 PRHDT and CDR2 FYEKMQ (reference sequence). The CDR3 is 17 residues long. The V and J ends lost 2 bases and 7 bases respectively, with 20 bases between them. Written as DNA, the CDR3 is TGTGCCAGCAGCTTATGGACCGGGACAATGGTGGGTGAAAAACTGTTTTTT. It specifies CASSLWTGTMVGEKLFF.